This T cell receptor beta chain is from a study of CD8 T cells in Susac syndrome. This CDR3 contains 11 residues. Germline loops: CDR1 SGDLS, CDR2 YYNGEE. The V end was cut by 3 bases, the J end by 6 bases, with 5 bases between. Reverse transcription of about 0.5 to 1 ug RNA used random hexamers. The amplification used immunoSEQ multiplex PCR on TCR beta CDR3; it spanned 54 Vbeta and 13 Jbeta. TCRdb used MiXCR to reprocess the immunoSEQ multiplex PCR reads, holding one entry per CDR3 protein. The repertoire holds approximately 200,000 distinct CDR3 sequences, with 85% to 95% as singletons. Treatment-naive patients with stable or active relapsing-remitting disease were the multiple sclerosis controls. Negative magnetic isolation gave CD8+ and CD4+ cells; FACS enriched CD8+ TEMRA.

The sequenced sample was CD4+ T cells from PBMCs. This chain connects TRBV9 to TRBJ2-3; D not certain. The clonotype was recovered from a human donor with multiple sclerosis. DNA for the CDR3: TGTGCCAGCAGCGCGGAGGATACGCAGTATTTT. The encoded protein is CASSAEDTQYF.